What follows is one T cell receptor (beta chain) and its context. Germline V CDR1 and CDR2: SNHLY, FYNNEI. The CDR3 is 14 residues long. J was trimmed by 3 bases and V by 8 bases; bases with no gene match: 6. The data originate from a study of T cells in Graves' hyperthyroidism and ophthalmopathy. Amplified TCR beta CDR3 regions derived from RNA transcripts. The HTBI set primed first-round TCR CDR3 RT-PCR. Each CDR3 protein gets one entry after TCRdb re-called the multiplex PCR reads with MiXCR. The table shows some 560,000 distinct CDR3 sequences, with about 14% occurring only once. The chain recombines TRBV2 with TRBJ2-1; TRBD2 agrees at 8 bases. The sequence was collected from a woman between 40 and 55 years old with Graves' hyperthyroidism. The source material was blood. The CDR3 reads CASPGLDHYNEQFF. The CDR3 region has the DNA TGTGCCAGCCCGGGACTAGATCACTACAATGAGCAGTTCTTC.